This entry lists 32 T cell receptor beta chains sequenced from one sample in a study of T cells after posttransplantation cyclophosphamide. The repertoire was sequenced with immunoSEQ multiplex PCR; TCRdb's copy has only in-frame clones and lacks some. The repertoire includes 50,000 to 60,000 clones, 94% of them detected once, and around 2.8% sits in the top ten. The sequenced material came from PBMCs. All receptors derive from a woman under 40 in good health and a related stem cell transplant donor.

The rearrangement links TRBV7-3 to TRBJ2-2; tentatively, D is TRBD1 (6 bases). The ends were cut back, 5 bases at V and 7 bases at J, with 11 bases in the middle. Looked up from germline, CDR1 is SGHTA and CDR2 is FQGTGA. The CDR3 length is 13 residues. As DNA, the CDR3 is TGTGCCAGCAGCCCACAGGGCAGCGGGGAGCTGTTTTTT. It specifies CASSPQGSGELFF.

This chain joins TRBV27 and TRBJ2-2; TRBD1 is a possible D gene (6 bases). Per the germline V gene, CDR1 is MNHEY and CDR2 is SMNVEV (reference sequence). Deletions cut 8 bases from V and 4 bases from J, with 11 bases between. The CDR3 runs to 13 residues. Here the CDR3 reads CASGIRGTGELFF. Here the CDR3 DNA reads TGTGCCAGCGGGATCAGGGGCACCGGGGAGCTGTTTTTT.

The chain recombines TRBV9 with TRBJ1-1; D unresolved. The CDR3 spans 14 residues. The V gene lost 2 bases and the J gene lost 1 base, with 9 bases spanning the gap. Per the germline V gene, CDR1 is SGDLS and CDR2 is YYNGEE. This CDR3 reads CASSVVSSNTEAFF. DNA for the CDR3: TGTGCCAGCAGCGTGGTCAGTTCGAACACTGAAGCTTTCTTT.

The chain joins TRBV6-6 to TRBJ2-7; possible D gene TRBD1, 5 bases. Trimming left V 6 bases short and J 4 bases short, with 13 bases between. In germline, CDR1 is MNHNY, CDR2 SVGAGI (reference sequence). CDR3 length equals 13 residues. CDR3 DNA sequence: TGTGCCAGCAGACCGACAGAGATGTACGAGCAGTACTTC. Amino acids: CASRPTEMYEQYF.

The rearrangement uses TRBV5-4 and TRBJ2-6; 7 bases map to TRBD1. Germline CDR1 is SGHNT and CDR2 is YYREEE (reference sequence). There are 19 residues in the CDR3. With 4 bases clipped from V and 2 bases from J, the junction kept 15 bases outside the gene matches. CDR3: CASSKGQSRPRAGANVLTF. The DNA of the CDR3 is TGTGCCAGCAGCAAGGGACAGTCAAGGCCTAGGGCTGGGGCCAACGTCCTGACTTTC.

The J gene is TRBJ1-5, the V gene TRBV6-6; D might be TRBD1 (6 bases). The germline CDR1 and CDR2 sequences are MNHNY and SVGAGI (reference sequence). This CDR3 is 15 amino acids long. V lost 6 bases and J lost 6, with 18 bases in between. CDR3 sequence (DNA): TGTGCCAGCAGCTCAGACCAGGGAGGGGGTCAGCCCCAGCATTTT. Amino acid sequence: CASSSDQGGGQPQHF.

This chain uses TRBV7-6 with TRBJ1-1, with 8 bases fitting TRBD1. The trim removed 5 bases at V and 5 bases at J, leaving 4 bases unmatched. CDR3 length: 13 amino acids. From germline, CDR1 is SGHVS and CDR2 FNYEAQ. This chain's CDR3 is CASSTQGATEAFF. The CDR3 DNA sequence: TGTGCCAGCAGCACCCAGGGGGCGACTGAAGCTTTCTTT.

This clone was detected once. This chain links TRBV4-2 with TRBJ2-5; 10 bases fit TRBD2. The CDR3 totals 16 residues. V was clipped by 0 bases and J by 5 bases; unmatched bases: 6. Germline CDR1 reads LGHNA; CDR2 reads YNFKEQ. The CDR3 DNA follows: TGTGCCAGCAGCCAAGAGTCCAGCGGGGGGGCGGAGACCCAGTACTTC. It translates to CASSQESSGGAETQYF.

V gene TRBV4-3 combines with J gene TRBJ1-2; D might be TRBD1 (5 bases). The germline gives CDR1 LGHNA, CDR2 YSLEER. Trimming removed 1 base from V and 5 bases from J, with 5 bases in between. CDR3 length: 12 amino acids. The chain's CDR3 is CASSQAGYGYTF. CDR3 DNA sequence: TGCGCCAGCAGCCAAGCAGGGTATGGCTACACCTTC.

The table lists this clone with a few counts. The rearrangement joins TRBV28 to TRBJ2-7; weak D call: TRBD2 (6 bases). The germline V and J ends were trimmed by 5 bases and 5 bases, with 10 bases remaining between them. There are 12 residues in the CDR3. Germline values: CDR1 MDHEN, CDR2 SYDVKM. CDR3: CASSLREDEQYF. CDR3 nucleotides: TGTGCCAGCAGTCTTAGGGAGGACGAGCAGTACTTC.

This clone was seen a single time. The chain links TRBV4-3 to TRBJ1-6, with TRBD1 as a possible D gene (6 bases). Germline V lookup: CDR1 LGHNA, CDR2 YSLEER. The V and J ends lost 1 base and 1 base respectively, with 14 bases between them. This CDR3 is 18 amino acids long. The CDR3 protein is CASSQAPTGRSYNSPLHF. CDR3 DNA: TGCGCCAGCAGCCAAGCCCCGACAGGACGTTCCTATAATTCACCCCTCCACTTT.

The chain employs TRBV28 and TRBJ2-5; a weak D match, TRBD1 (7 bases). CDR3 length equals 16 residues. Germline lookup yields CDR1 MDHEN and CDR2 SYDVKM. V was clipped by 7 bases and J by 5 bases, with 23 bases between them. As DNA, the CDR3 is TGTGCCAGCAAGTTAGGGGGCGGAGGGGGATTTGAGACCCAGTACTTC. It yields the protein CASKLGGGGGFETQYF.

As concerns this clone: Because it lacks the conserved phenylalanine or tryptophan at the end, this CDR3 is likely a read error. The chain is built from TRBV6-1 and TRBJ1-2; no clear D gene. The germline CDR1 and CDR2 sequences are MNHNS and SASEGT. This CDR3 spans 12 amino acids. Trimming stripped 8 bases from V and 8 bases from J, with 15 bases between. As DNA, the CDR3 is TGTGCCAGCCGAACCGGTGGGCGGGGCTACACCCTC. Translating it yields CASRTGGRGYTL.

The chain carries TRBV6-6 and TRBJ1-4; no clear D gene. The germline gives CDR1 MNHNY, CDR2 SVGAGI (reference sequence). V was cut by 4 bases and J by 5 bases, with 14 bases left in between. The CDR3 is made up of 15 amino acids. CDR3 protein: CASSFRHRLNEKLFF. The CDR3 DNA reads as TGTGCCAGCAGTTTCCGACACCGCCTAAATGAAAAACTGTTTTTT.

This sequence joins TRBV30 and TRBJ2-7; TRBD1 matches at 7 bases. V gave up 4 bases and J gave up 6 bases; unmatched junction bases: 12. Germline V gives CDR1 GTSNPN, CDR2 SVGIG (reference sequence). CDR3 length: 14 residues. The CDR3 region is CAWTVGDSAAEQYF. In DNA, the CDR3 is TGTGCCTGGACAGTGGGGGACAGTGCTGCCGAGCAGTACTTC.

CDR3 bases: TGCGCCAGCAGCCAATTTTGGGATCCGGGGGGAGTTCGTGGTGAAAAACTGTTTTTT. Amino acid sequence: CASSQFWDPGGVRGEKLFF. The chain carries TRBV4-3 and TRBJ1-4, with D possibly matching TRBD1 (5 bases). The CDR3 contains 19 residues. Germline CDR1 and CDR2: LGHNA and YSLEER. The V and J ends lost 2 bases and 7 bases respectively, with 26 bases between them.

The chain combines TRBV2 with TRBJ1-6; weak D call: TRBD1 (6 bases). The CDR3 is 15 amino acids. The V gene's germline CDR1 is SNHLY and CDR2 FYNNEI. V lost 0 bases, J lost 6 bases, and 9 bases lay in between. CDR3 bases: TGTGCCAGCAGTGAAGCTACAGGGTTTAATTCACCCCTCCACTTT. It specifies CASSEATGFNSPLHF.

V usage is TRBV15 and J usage is TRBJ2-4; D might be TRBD2 (5 bases). V was shortened by 5 bases and J by 2 bases, with 22 bases between the two germline ends. Germline V CDR1 and CDR2: LNHNV, YYDKDF (reference sequence). The CDR3 loop spans 18 amino acids. The CDR3 reads CATSPQRAFLLTKNIQYF. The CDR3 nucleotides are TGTGCCACCAGCCCCCAGAGGGCGTTCCTTTTGACCAAAAACATTCAGTACTTC.

The chain is built from TRBV11-2 and TRBJ1-1; D uncertain. Germline V lookup: CDR1 SGHAT, CDR2 FQNNGV. Trimming cost V 8 bases and J 5 bases, with 9 bases left between them. The CDR3 contains 11 residues. The CDR3 is CASQRETEAFF. The CDR3 DNA reads as TGTGCCAGCCAACGGGAGACTGAAGCTTTCTTT. The full variable domain, rest sourced from reference TRBV11-2 and TRBJ1-1, is EAGVAQSPRYKIIEKRQSVAFWCNPISGHATLYWYQQILGQGPKLLIQFQNNGVVDDSQLPKDRFSAERLKGVDSTLKIQPAKLEDSAVYLCASQRETEAFFGQGTRLTVV.

The chain couples TRBV6-5 to TRBJ2-5, with no clear D. CDR1 is MNHEY, CDR2 SVGAGI, per germline. Trimming took 1 base from V and 2 from J, leaving 5 bases between them. The CDR3 length is 13 residues. CDR3 protein: CASSYFGQETQYF. In DNA form, the CDR3 reads TGTGCCAGCAGTTACTTCGGGCAAGAGACCCAGTACTTC.

This chain joins TRBV7-6 and TRBJ2-3; 9 bases agree with TRBD2. J lost 4 bases, V lost 1 base, and 6 bases had no gene match. The CDR3 spans 16 residues. Looked up from germline, CDR1 is SGHVS and CDR2 is FNYEAQ. The CDR3 coding sequence is TGTGCCAGCAGCTTAGAAAGCGGGGGGCCATCAGATACGCAGTATTTT. Residues: CASSLESGGPSDTQYF. The full variable domain, with the rest looked up from reference TRBV7-6 and TRBJ2-3, is GAGVSQSPRYKVTKRGQDVALRCDPISGHVSLYWYRQALGQGPEFLTYFNYEAQQDKSGLPNDRFSAERPEGSISTLTIQRTEQRDSAMYRCASSLESGGPSDTQYFGPGTRLTVL.

The DNA of the CDR3 is TGTGCCAGCAGCCCCCGGACAGGGAGGAACACCGGGGAGCTGTTTTTT. Translation gives CASSPRTGRNTGELFF. The rearrangement joins TRBV11-3 to TRBJ2-2, with 8 nucleotides matching TRBD1. The CDR3 is 16 amino acids. Trimming took 5 bases from V and 1 from J; bases not matched to a gene: 6. The germline gives CDR1 SGHNT, CDR2 YENEEA. Combining the CDR3 with reference TRBV11-3 and TRBJ2-2 gives the whole variable domain EAGVVQSPRYKIIEKKQPVAFWCNPISGHNTLYWYLQNLGQGPELLIRYENEEAVDDSQLPKDRFSAERLKGVDSTLKIQPAELGDSAVYLCASSPRTGRNTGELFFGEGSRLTVL.

This clone was seen only once. The V and J genes are TRBV7-3 and TRBJ2-5, with 11 bases lining up with TRBD2. J was trimmed by 4 bases and V by 5 bases; bases with no gene match: 9. The CDR3 runs to 16 residues. CDR1 and CDR2 from the germline V gene are SGHTA and FQGTGA. The CDR3 protein is CASSPLAGGPVETQYF. CDR3 nucleotide sequence: TGTGCCAGCAGCCCGTTAGCGGGGGGGCCGGTAGAGACCCAGTACTTC.

This chain links TRBV6-1 with TRBJ1-2; 8 bases align to TRBD1. Germline V gives CDR1 MNHNS, CDR2 SASEGT. V trimming: 5 bases; J trimming: 7 bases; junction bases outside the gene matches: 9. This CDR3 comprises 14 residues. The CDR3 region has the DNA TGTGCCAGCAGTAGGGGACAGGTAACTCGTGGCTACACCTTC. This codes for CASSRGQVTRGYTF.

This chain connects TRBV6-5 to TRBJ2-7, with TRBD2 as a possible D gene (6 bases). There are 11 residues in the CDR3. Trimming cost V 6 bases and J 4 bases, with 7 bases left between them. CDR1 and CDR2 (germline): MNHEY, SVGAGI. This chain's CDR3 is CASRGLYEQYF. CDR3 DNA: TGTGCCAGCAGAGGACTATACGAGCAGTACTTC.

The J gene is TRBJ1-2, the V gene TRBV7-2; D gene unclear. This CDR3 contains 12 residues. V was trimmed by 5 bases and J by 8 bases, leaving 12 bases between them. The V gene's germline CDR1 is SGHTA and CDR2 FQGNSA. The CDR3 here is CASSLPMEGYTF. The CDR3 coding sequence is TGTGCCAGCAGCCTCCCCATGGAGGGCTACACCTTC.

This rearrangement joins TRBV30 to TRBJ1-4; tentative D call: TRBD1 (5 bases). Germline CDR1 reads GTSNPN; CDR2 reads SVGIG (reference sequence). This CDR3 has 16 amino acids. The V end lost 3 bases, the J end lost 3 bases, and 17 bases lay between the germline ends. The CDR3 DNA follows: TGTGCCTGGAGCTCCGGGGGAGGGATGGCTAATGAAAAACTGTTTTTT. Protein: CAWSSGGGMANEKLFF.

V gene TRBV29-1 combines with J gene TRBJ1-2; 9 bases align to TRBD1. This CDR3 has 11 residues. CDR1 is SQVTM, CDR2 ANQGSEA, per germline. With 7 bases clipped from V and 7 bases from J, the junction kept 4 bases outside the gene matches. The DNA of the CDR3 is TGCAGCGGGGACAGGGTTTCTGGCTACACCTTC. This translates into CSGDRVSGYTF.

The chain joins TRBV5-1 to TRBJ2-1, with D perhaps matching TRBD1 (6 bases). With 3 bases removed from V and 4 bases from J, the gap between germline ends came to 14 bases. CDR1 is SGHRS and CDR2 is YFSETQ in the germline V gene. This CDR3 region has 15 residues. CDR3 sequence (DNA): TGCGCCAGCAGCTCGATAGGGGGTAGGTACAATGAGCAGTTCTTC. The encoded protein is CASSSIGGRYNEQFF.

V and J are TRBV19 and TRBJ1-2; tentatively, D is TRBD1 (5 bases). V lost 4 bases and J lost 13, with 13 bases in between. Germline V gene data show CDR1 as LNHDA and CDR2 as SQIVND (reference sequence). The CDR3 runs to 11 residues. The CDR3 region is CASSTTTARTF. In DNA form, the CDR3 reads TGTGCCAGTAGTACGACGACAGCACGCACCTTC.

In its sample, this clone was seen a few times. The V call is TRBV2, the J call TRBJ2-1; tentatively, D is TRBD2 (6 bases). The germline V gene has CDR1 SNHLY and CDR2 FYNNEI. The CDR3 runs 12 residues. V was trimmed by 9 bases and J by 10 bases, leaving 16 bases between them. The CDR3: CASTTSGREQFF. CDR3 nucleotides: TGTGCCAGTACAACGAGCGGGCGCGAGCAGTTCTTC.

The chain has TRBV28 and TRBJ1-2; 7 bases agree with TRBD1. The CDR3 covers 15 residues. Trimming cost V 3 bases and J 1 base; bases outside gene matches: 5. Germline lookup yields CDR1 MDHEN and CDR2 SYDVKM. The CDR3 reads CASSFAYRGNYGYTF. CDR3 in DNA: TGTGCCAGCAGTTTCGCTTACAGGGGTAACTATGGCTACACCTTC.